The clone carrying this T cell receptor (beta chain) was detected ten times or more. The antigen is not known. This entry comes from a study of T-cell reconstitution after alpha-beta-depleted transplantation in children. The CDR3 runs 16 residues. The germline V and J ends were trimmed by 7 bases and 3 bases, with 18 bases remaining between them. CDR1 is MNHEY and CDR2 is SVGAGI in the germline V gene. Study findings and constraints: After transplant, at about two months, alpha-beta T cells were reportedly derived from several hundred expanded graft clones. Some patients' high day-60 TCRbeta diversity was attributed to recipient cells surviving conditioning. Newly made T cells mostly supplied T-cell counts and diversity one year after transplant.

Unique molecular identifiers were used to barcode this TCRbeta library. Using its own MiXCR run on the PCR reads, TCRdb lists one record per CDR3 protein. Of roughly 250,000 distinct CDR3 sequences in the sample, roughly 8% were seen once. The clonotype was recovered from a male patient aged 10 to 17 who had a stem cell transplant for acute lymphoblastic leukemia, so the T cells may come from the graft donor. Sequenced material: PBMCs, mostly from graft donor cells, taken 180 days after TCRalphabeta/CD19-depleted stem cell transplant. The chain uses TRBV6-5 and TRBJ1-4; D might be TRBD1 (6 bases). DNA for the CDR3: TGTGCCAGCATCGAGGGAGGGGGGGGATCTAATGAAAAACTGTTTTTT. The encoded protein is CASIEGGGGSNEKLFF.